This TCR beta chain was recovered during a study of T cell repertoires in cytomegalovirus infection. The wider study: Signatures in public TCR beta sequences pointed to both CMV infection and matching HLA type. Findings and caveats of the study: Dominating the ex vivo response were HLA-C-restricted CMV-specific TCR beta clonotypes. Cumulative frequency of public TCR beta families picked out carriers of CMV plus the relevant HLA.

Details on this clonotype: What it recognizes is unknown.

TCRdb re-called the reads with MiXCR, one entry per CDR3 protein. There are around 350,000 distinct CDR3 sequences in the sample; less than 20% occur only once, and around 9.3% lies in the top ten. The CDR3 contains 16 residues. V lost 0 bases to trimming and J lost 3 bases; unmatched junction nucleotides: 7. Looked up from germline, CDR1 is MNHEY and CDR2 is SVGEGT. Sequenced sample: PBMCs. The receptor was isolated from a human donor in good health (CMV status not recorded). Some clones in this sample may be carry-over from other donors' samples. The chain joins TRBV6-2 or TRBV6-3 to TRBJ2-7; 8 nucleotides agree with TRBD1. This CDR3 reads CASSYSGQALSYEQYF. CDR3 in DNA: TGTGCCAGCAGTTACTCGGGACAGGCCCTAAGCTACGAGCAGTACTTC.